This passage covers 23 T cell receptor beta chains from one sample sequenced in a study of response to subunit inactivated influenza vaccine. TCRdb re-analysed the RT-PCR reads in MiXCR, keeping a single row per CDR3 protein. The sample carries about 700,000 distinct CDR3 sequences, about 15% recorded once. The specimen was PBMCs from blood, collected less than 15 days before vaccination. Receptors were obtained from a man between 50 and 59 years old who received an inactivated influenza vaccine.

This clonotype was counted only a few times. The chain combines TRBV30 with TRBJ1-1, with 7 bases lining up with TRBD1. The V gene end was trimmed by 5 bases and the J gene end by 3 bases; junction bases not matched to a gene: 6. This CDR3 region has 13 residues. CDR1 and CDR2 from the germline V gene are GTSNPN and SVGIG (reference sequence). Here the CDR3 DNA reads TGTGCCTGGGATACAGGGGTTGACACTGAAGCTTTCTTT. It yields the protein CAWDTGVDTEAFF.

The chain uses TRBV20-1 and TRBJ2-1; D remains ambiguous. Germline CDR1 reads DFQATT; CDR2 reads SNEGSKA (reference sequence). With 0 bases removed from V and 2 bases from J, the gap between germline ends came to 11 bases. This CDR3 comprises 15 residues. In DNA form, the CDR3 reads TGCAGTGCTAGAGATATCATCTTTGCCTACAATGAGCAGTTCTTC. This gives the protein CSARDIIFAYNEQFF.

The chain is built from TRBV5-1 and TRBJ2-2, with D possibly TRBD1 on 6 matching bases. V lost 1 base to trimming and J lost 5 bases, with 9 bases between them. This CDR3 contains 14 residues. Germline-derived CDR1 and CDR2 are SGHRS and YFSETQ. The CDR3 sequence is CASSLTTGTGELFF. The CDR3 DNA is TGCGCCAGCAGCTTGACCACAGGGACCGGGGAGCTGTTTTTT.

This clonotype was recorded at least ten times. The chain carries TRBV5-1 and TRBJ2-2; 7 bases map to TRBD1. J lost 2 bases, V lost 3 bases, and 4 bases had no gene match. The CDR3 has 15 amino acids. Germline values: CDR1 SGHRS, CDR2 YFSETQ. This chain's CDR3 is CASSYRDSNTGELFF. The CDR3 DNA reads TGCGCCAGCAGCTATAGGGACAGCAACACCGGGGAGCTGTTTTTT.

The chain uses TRBV28 and TRBJ2-7; 7 bases match TRBD2. The CDR3 consists of 14 residues. Unmatched junction bases numbered 2, after V lost 1 base and J lost 2 bases. The V gene's germline CDR1 is MDHEN and CDR2 SYDVKM. The CDR3 protein is CASSLSAGAYEQYF. CDR3 DNA sequence: TGTGCCAGCAGTTTATCCGCGGGGGCCTACGAGCAGTACTTC.

This clonotype has ten or more counts. The CDR3 region is CASSSTGMETQYF. CDR3 sequence (DNA): TGTGCCAGCAGTAGCACAGGGATGGAGACCCAGTACTTC. V is TRBV12-3 or TRBV12-4 and J is TRBJ2-5, with D perhaps TRBD1 (6 bases). Trimming stripped 5 bases from V and 5 bases from J, with 12 bases between. CDR3 length equals 13 residues.

The chain links TRBV2 to TRBJ2-7, with TRBD1 matching over 7 bases. This CDR3 is 13 amino acids long. Germline V CDR1 and CDR2: SNHLY, FYNNEI. V trimming: 8 bases; J trimming: 13 bases; junction bases outside the gene matches: 17. CDR3 nucleotides: TGTGCCAGCCAACGGGGATTGACAGGGCCCAGCTACTTC. Translated: CASQRGLTGPSYF.

This clonotype showed up many times. This chain links TRBV29-1 with TRBJ2-5; D is unclear. This CDR3 comprises 13 residues. Germline CDR1 SQVTM, CDR2 ANQGSEA. V shed 4 bases and J shed 1 base, with 10 bases lying between them. This CDR3 is CSVAPRLQETQYF. The CDR3, as DNA: TGCAGCGTTGCCCCACGGCTCCAAGAGACCCAGTACTTC.

This clonotype occurred a few times. The V gene is TRBV6-1, the J gene TRBJ1-2; TRBD1 might be the D (5 bases). Trimming removed 6 bases at V and 0 bases at J, with 11 bases between. There are 14 residues in the CDR3. Germline values: CDR1 MNHNS, CDR2 SASEGT. Here the CDR3 reads CASRQDTANYGYTF. For the CDR3, the DNA is TGTGCCAGCAGACAGGATACGGCTAACTATGGCTACACCTTC.

This clonotype has only a few counts. The chain has TRBV5-1 and TRBJ2-5; D might be TRBD1 (5 bases). This CDR3 region has 13 residues. Trimming took 4 bases from V and 3 from J, leaving 10 bases between them. Germline V CDR1 and CDR2: SGHRS, YFSETQ. The CDR3 DNA reads TGCGCCAGCAGCCCACTGACAGAAGAGACCCAGTACTTC. Its protein product is CASSPLTEETQYF.

This clonotype appeared a few times. V is TRBV4-3 and J is TRBJ2-1; tentatively, D is TRBD2 (5 bases). The CDR3 contains 16 residues. The germline V and J ends were trimmed by 7 bases and 2 bases, with 18 bases remaining between them. Germline V lookup: CDR1 LGHNA, CDR2 YSLEER. The CDR3 bases are TGCGCCAGCACATCCTTGGTTGGAGGTACCTACAATGAGCAGTTCTTC. This encodes CASTSLVGGTYNEQFF.

In its sample, this clonotype was seen a few times. The chain joins TRBV4-3 to TRBJ2-1; D is possibly TRBD2 (6 bases). The CDR3 totals 16 residues. Trimming took 0 bases from V and 0 from J, leaving 9 bases between them. Germline CDR1 LGHNA, CDR2 YSLEER. The CDR3 nucleotides read TGCGCCAGCAGCCAAGATGGGGGGATCTCCTACAATGAGCAGTTCTTC. This encodes CASSQDGGISYNEQFF.

This clonotype was seen at least ten times. This rearrangement joins TRBV5-1 to TRBJ2-2; 11 bases match TRBD2. V lost 1 base to trimming and J lost 1 base; unmatched junction nucleotides: 0. The germline gives CDR1 SGHRS, CDR2 YFSETQ. The length of the CDR3 is 16 residues. CDR3 region: CASSLTSGRNTGELFF. The CDR3 DNA is TGCGCCAGCAGCTTGACTAGCGGGAGGAACACCGGGGAGCTGTTTTTT.

This clonotype turned up a few times. The chain couples TRBV9 to TRBJ2-1; 10 bases are shared with TRBD2. This CDR3 contains 16 residues. Germline V gene data show CDR1 as SGDLS and CDR2 as YYNGEE. Losses at the gene ends were 0 bases for V and 8 bases for J; bases not matched to a gene: 8. CDR3 sequence: CASSVGSSGSFDEQFF. In DNA form, the CDR3 reads TGTGCCAGCAGCGTAGGGTCTAGCGGGAGCTTTGATGAGCAGTTCTTC.

This clonotype occurred once. The chain has TRBV14 and TRBJ2-5, with 7 bases fitting TRBD1. Germline V gene lookup returns CDR1 SGHDN and CDR2 FVKESK. V lost 4 bases, J lost 0 bases, and 8 bases stayed unmatched. This CDR3 spans 16 amino acids. As DNA, the CDR3 is TGTGCCAGCAGCCCCAGAGACAGGGTGTACCAAGAGACCCAGTACTTC. This codes for CASSPRDRVYQETQYF.

This clonotype was picked up a small number of times. This chain links TRBV5-1 with TRBJ2-3, with 9 bases matching TRBD1. The V gene's germline CDR1 is SGHRS and CDR2 YFSETQ. J gave up 0 bases and V 2 bases, and 7 bases lay outside the gene matches. The CDR3 has 17 amino acids. The CDR3 DNA sequence: TGCGCCAGCAGCTTTGGGACAGGGACTTTTAGCACAGATACGCAGTATTTT. It codes for CASSFGTGTFSTDTQYF.

This clonotype has just a few counts. This chain links TRBV10-3 with TRBJ1-2; D uncertain. The CDR3 sequence is 13 residues long. The V end was cut by 5 bases, the J end by 3 bases, with 10 bases between. Germline CDR1 reads ENHRY; CDR2 reads SYGVKD. For the CDR3, the DNA is TGTGCCATCAGTCCAGACGATTACTATGGCTACACCTTC. It codes for CAISPDDYYGYTF.

The rearrangement links TRBV28 to TRBJ2-5; the match to TRBD2 covers 8 bases. Germline loops: CDR1 MDHEN, CDR2 SYDVKM. The CDR3 contains 15 residues. Trimming at V came to 6 bases and at J to 5 bases, leaving 11 bases not matched to a gene. The DNA for the CDR3 is TGTGCCAGCAGGCCCGGGACTAGTGGCGTGGAGACCCAGTACTTC. This translates into CASRPGTSGVETQYF.

The chain links TRBV7-6 to TRBJ2-2; D uncertain. Trimming removed 0 bases at V and 8 bases at J, with 4 bases between. Germline V gene lookup returns CDR1 SGHVS and CDR2 FNYEAQ. The CDR3 runs to 12 residues. CDR3 nucleotides: TGTGCCAGCAGCTTAGCCGAAGGGGAGCTGTTTTTT. Protein sequence: CASSLAEGELFF.

The table lists this clonotype with a few counts. CDR3 sequence (DNA): TGTGCCAGCACCAGAAGGACAGGGAACCAAGAGACCCAGTACTTC. Its protein product is CASTRRTGNQETQYF. The chain combines TRBV12-3 or TRBV12-4 with TRBJ2-5, with 8 bases that match TRBD1. This CDR3 has 15 residues. Trimming at V came to 7 bases and at J to 0 bases, leaving 7 bases not matched to a gene.

In its sample, this clonotype was seen many times. The chain couples TRBV9 to TRBJ2-1; D might be TRBD2 (6 bases). V was clipped by 3 bases and J by 6 bases, with 16 bases between them. Per the germline V gene, CDR1 is SGDLS and CDR2 is YYNGEE. The CDR3 covers 15 residues. CDR3 in amino acids: CASSAKDYQSNEQFF. The DNA for the CDR3 is TGTGCCAGCAGCGCGAAGGACTACCAGTCCAATGAGCAGTTCTTC.

The chain is built from TRBV27 and TRBJ2-6; TRBD2 aligns across 11 bases. V dropped 4 bases and J dropped 0; count of bases not matched to a gene: 8. Germline V lookup: CDR1 MNHEY, CDR2 SMNVEV (reference sequence). This CDR3 is 19 amino acids long. The CDR3 DNA reads as TGTGCCAGCAGTTCCGGGGTAGCGGGAGGGATCTCTGGGGCCAACGTCCTGACTTTC. Translated, it gives CASSSGVAGGISGANVLTF.

This clonotype was observed a few times. The chain links TRBV30 to TRBJ2-5, with D maybe TRBD2 (6 bases). This CDR3 comprises 11 residues. V was clipped by 2 bases and J by 8 bases, with 9 bases between them. Per the germline V gene, CDR1 is GTSNPN and CDR2 is SVGIG (reference sequence). CDR3 in DNA: TGTGCCTGGAGTTCGACTAGTACCCAGTACTTC. Its protein is CAWSSTSTQYF.